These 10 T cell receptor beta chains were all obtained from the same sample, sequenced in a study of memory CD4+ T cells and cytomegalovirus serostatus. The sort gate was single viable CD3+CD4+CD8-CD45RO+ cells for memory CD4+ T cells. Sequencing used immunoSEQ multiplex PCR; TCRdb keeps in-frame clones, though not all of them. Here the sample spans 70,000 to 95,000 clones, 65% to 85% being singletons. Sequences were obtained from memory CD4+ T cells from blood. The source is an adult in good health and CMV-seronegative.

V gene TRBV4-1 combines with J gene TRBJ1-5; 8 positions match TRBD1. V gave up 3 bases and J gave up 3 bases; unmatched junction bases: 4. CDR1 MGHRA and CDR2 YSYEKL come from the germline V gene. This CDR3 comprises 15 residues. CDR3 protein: CASSHPDRDNQPQHF. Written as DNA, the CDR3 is TGCGCCAGCAGCCATCCGGACAGGGACAATCAGCCCCAGCATTTT.

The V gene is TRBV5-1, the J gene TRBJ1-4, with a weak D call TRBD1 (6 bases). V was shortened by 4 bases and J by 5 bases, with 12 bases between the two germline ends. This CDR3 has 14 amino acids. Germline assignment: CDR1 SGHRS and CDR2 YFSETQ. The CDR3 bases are TGCGCCAGCAGCCGGGGGCCCGAGAATGAAAAACTGTTTTTT. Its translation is CASSRGPENEKLFF.

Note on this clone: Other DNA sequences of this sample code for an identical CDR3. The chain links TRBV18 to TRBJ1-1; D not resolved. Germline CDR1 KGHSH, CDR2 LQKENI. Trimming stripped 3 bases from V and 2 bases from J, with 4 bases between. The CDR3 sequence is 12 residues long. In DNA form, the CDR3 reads TGTGCCAGCTCACCCATAAACACTGAAGCTTTCTTT. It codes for CASSPINTEAFF. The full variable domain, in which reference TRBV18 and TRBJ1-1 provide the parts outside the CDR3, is NAGVMQNPRHLVRRRGQEARLRCSPMKGHSHVYWYRQLPEEGLKFMVYLQKENIIDESGMPKERFSAEFPKEGPSILRIQQVVRGDSAAYFCASSPINTEAFFGQGTRLTVV.

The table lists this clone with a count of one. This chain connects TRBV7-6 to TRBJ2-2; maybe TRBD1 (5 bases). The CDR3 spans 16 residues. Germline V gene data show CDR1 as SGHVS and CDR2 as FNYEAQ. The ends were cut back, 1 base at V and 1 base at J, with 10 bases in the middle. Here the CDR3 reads CASSLEPGQNTGELFF. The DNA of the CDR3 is TGTGCCAGCAGCTTAGAGCCCGGACAGAACACCGGGGAGCTGTTTTTT.

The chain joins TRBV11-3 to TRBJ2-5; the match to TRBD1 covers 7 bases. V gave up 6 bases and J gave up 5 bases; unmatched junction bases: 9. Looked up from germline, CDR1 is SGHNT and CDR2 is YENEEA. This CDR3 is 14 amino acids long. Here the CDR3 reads CASSTPGQRETQYF. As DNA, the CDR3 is TGTGCCAGCAGTACCCCGGGACAGCGGGAGACCCAGTACTTC.

This CDR3 is CASSLELTSTDTQYF. The CDR3 bases are TGTGCCAGCAGCTTGGAATTGACTAGCACAGATACGCAGTATTTT. The chain is built from TRBV5-4 and TRBJ2-3; D is unclear. Germline V gene sequence: CDR1 SGHNT, CDR2 YYREEE (reference sequence). This CDR3 region has 15 residues. V lost 0 bases, J lost 0 bases, and 8 bases lay in between.

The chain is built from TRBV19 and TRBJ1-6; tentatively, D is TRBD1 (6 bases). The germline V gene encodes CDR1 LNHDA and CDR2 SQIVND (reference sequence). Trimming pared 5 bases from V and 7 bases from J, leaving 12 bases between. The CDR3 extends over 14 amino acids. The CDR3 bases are TGTGCCAGTAGTGCTTTTACAGGGAATTCACCCCTCCACTTT. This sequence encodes CASSAFTGNSPLHF.

CDR3 loop: CASSAEQGAPYGYTF. The CDR3 region has the DNA TGTGCCAGCAGTGCAGAACAGGGGGCCCCCTATGGCTACACCTTC. This chain uses TRBV6-6 with TRBJ1-2; 9 nucleotides match TRBD1. CDR3 size: 15 residues. After removal of 5 bases from V and 4 bases from J, the junction contained 8 bases not matched to a gene. CDR1 and CDR2 from the germline V gene are MNHNY and SVGAGI (reference sequence).

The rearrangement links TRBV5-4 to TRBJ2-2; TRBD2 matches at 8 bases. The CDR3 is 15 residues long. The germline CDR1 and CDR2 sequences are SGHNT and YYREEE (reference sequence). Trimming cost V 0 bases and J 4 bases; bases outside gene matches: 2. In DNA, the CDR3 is TGTGCCAGCAGCTTGGAACTAGCGGCCACCGGGGAGCTGTTTTTT. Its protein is CASSLELAATGELFF.

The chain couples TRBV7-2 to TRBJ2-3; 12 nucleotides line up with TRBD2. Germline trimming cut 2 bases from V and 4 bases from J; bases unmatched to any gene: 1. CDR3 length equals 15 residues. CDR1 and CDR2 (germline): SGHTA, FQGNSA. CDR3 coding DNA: TGTGCCAGCAGCTTATCTAGCGGGGGGGCAGATACGCAGTATTTT. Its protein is CASSLSSGGADTQYF. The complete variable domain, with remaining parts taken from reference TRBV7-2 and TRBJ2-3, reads GAGVSQSPSNKVTEKGKDVELRCDPISGHTALYWYRQSLGQGLEFLIYFQGNSAPDKSGLPSDRFSAERTGGSVSTLTIQRTQQEDSAVYLCASSLSSGGADTQYFGPGTRLTVL.